This T cell receptor (beta chain) is from a study of blood T cell repertoires in COVID-19. Turning to the study itself: Samples of COVID-19 (acute and convalescent) were obtained from the United States, Italy and Spain. Sample material is recorded as cDNA or gDNA derived from T cells, B-cell-depleted T cells, or PBMCs.

Authors' processing steps: Nucleated cell counts were estimated from reference gene primer amplification. The repertoire was sequenced with immunoSEQ multiplex PCR; TCRdb's copy has only in-frame clones and lacks some. V, J and clone size are those of that table, while D and trimming were read from the DNA. The table includes about 270,000 clones, about 83% detected once. With 2 bases removed from V and 5 bases from J, the gap between germline ends came to 15 bases. This CDR3 contains 15 residues. From germline, CDR1 is SNHLY and CDR2 FYNNEI. This clone was counted only a few times. The sequence came from a man older than 75 with acute or convalescent COVID-19. The rearrangement joins TRBV2 to TRBJ2-5, with D perhaps TRBD2 (7 bases). Sequencing was carried out using peripheral blood. The CDR3 loop is CASSEKSAGAETQYF. CDR3 DNA: TGTGCCAGCAGTGAAAAGTCGGCGGGGGCGGAGACCCAGTACTTC.